This T cell receptor beta chain was documented in a study of cytomegalovirus exposure and HLA in healthy donors. Whole-study results and caveats: Later findings reportedly placed an Asian-associated ancestry cluster below the approximately 670-donor mean for N-insertions.

The PCR employed 60 Vbeta primers together with 13 Jbeta primers. Measured with immunoSEQ multiplex PCR; TCRdb has only the in-frame clones, and not every one. The data hold roughly 140,000 clones, with about 68% observed a single time. With regard to this clone: Its specificity is not known.

Input material: PBMCs. The origin of this receptor is a man between 18 and 35 years old in good health and CMV-seronegative.

CDR3 coding DNA: TGTGCCATCAAGGGTATGGCGGGAGCTAAATACGAGCAGTACTTC. Protein sequence: CAIKGMAGAKYEQYF. The chain combines TRBV10-3 with TRBJ2-7, with 7 bases lining up with TRBD2. Germline assignment: CDR1 ENHRY and CDR2 SYGVKD. The V segment lost 7 bases and the J segment 4 bases; nucleotides outside the gene matches: 13. The CDR3 covers 15 residues.